This T cell receptor (beta chain) emerged from a study of OX40 agonist ivuxolimab in advanced cancers. This clone was detected only a few times. CDR3 length equals 16 residues. Per germline, CDR1 SGHRS and CDR2 YFSETQ. With 4 bases removed from V and 8 bases from J, the gap between germline ends came to 24 bases. Libraries were prepared by immunoSEQ multiplex PCR; TCRdb keeps only in-frame clonotypes and omits some of them. The sample has tens of thousands of clones; 75% to 90% are singletons. The chain is built from TRBV5-1 and TRBJ1-2; possible D gene TRBD1, 6 bases. The sample here was CD4+ or CD8+ T cells sorted from blood, taken in a trial of the OX40 agonist ivuxolimab. The clonotype was recovered from an adult with an advanced solid tumor such as melanoma, head and neck, liver or kidney cancer. DNA for the CDR3: TGCGCCAGCAGCCCGCAACCGGGACAATCCTTCGGGGGCTACACCTTC. It specifies CASSPQPGQSFGGYTF.